Each of the 8 T cell receptor beta chains below was sequenced from the same sample in a study of regulatory T cells in long-lasting Graves disease. To make TCR beta libraries, researchers used iRepertoire HTBI primers and Arm-PCR of CDR3 regions. MiXCR was run by TCRdb on the multiplex PCR reads, yielding one entry per CDR3 protein. The top ten hold approximately 15% of the sample, which has some 400,000 distinct CDR3 sequences, under 15% seen once. Time point specified: newly diagnosed GD, antithyroid drugs for less than 3 months. RNA isolated from PBMCs was used to make the TCR library. The sample was also reused in another study, on T cells in Graves' hyperthyroidism and ophthalmopathy.

The sample in question was peripheral blood mononuclear cells (PBMCs), obtained at new diagnosis, from a patient treated with antithyroid drugs. The receptors were gathered from a woman aged 25-40 years with Graves disease.

Only a few counts were recorded for this clonotype. The chain carries TRBV7-9 and TRBJ2-1, with TRBD2 identical over 13 bases. Trimming at V came to 6 bases and at J to 5 bases, leaving 7 bases not matched to a gene. The CDR3 extends over 16 amino acids. Germline loops: CDR1 SEHNR, CDR2 FQNEAQ (reference sequence). The CDR3 loop is CASRESGTSGNNEQFF. The CDR3 DNA reads TGTGCCAGCAGGGAATCCGGGACTAGCGGGAACAATGAGCAGTTCTTC.

This clonotype was picked up a small number of times. The CDR3 bases are TGTGCCAGCAAGGAGTCCGTCGGTCCCTACAATGAGCAGTTCTTC. It encodes CASKESVGPYNEQFF. The J gene is TRBJ2-1, the V gene TRBV5-8; D remains unclear. CDR3 size: 15 residues. V shed 6 bases and J shed 2 bases, with 15 bases lying between them. Germline V gene lookup returns CDR1 SGHTS and CDR2 YDEGEE. Full variable domain (outside the CDR3, taken from reference TRBV5-8 and TRBJ2-1): EAGVTQSPTHLIKTRGQQATLRCSPISGHTSVYWYQQALGLGLQFLLWYDEGEERNRGNFPPRFSGRQFPNYSSELNVNALELEDSALYLCASKESVGPYNEQFFGPGTRLTVL.

The sample holds many counts of this clonotype. The V call is TRBV7-2, the J call TRBJ2-1; tentatively, D is TRBD2 (6 bases). The CDR3 consists of 15 residues. Deletions cut 1 base from V and 5 bases from J, with 12 bases between. Germline CDR1 is SGHTA and CDR2 is FQGNSA. Written as DNA, the CDR3 is TGTGCCAGCAGCTTAGTGGCGGGAACCAACAATGAGCAGTTCTTC. Encoded protein: CASSLVAGTNNEQFF.

This clonotype was observed at least ten times. The genes are TRBV12-3 or TRBV12-4 and TRBJ2-2, with D possibly TRBD2 on 5 matching bases. V shed 5 bases and J shed 8 bases, with 12 bases lying between them. The CDR3 has 13 residues. In DNA form, the CDR3 reads TGTGCCAGCAGTGGAGCTAGACTAGGGGAGCTGTTTTTT. It yields the protein CASSGARLGELFF.

In its sample, this clonotype was seen many times. CDR3 in DNA: TGTGCCGGTCGAAGGGGAGTCGGAGGGGAGACCCAGTACTTC. Translation gives CAGRRGVGGETQYF. V usage is TRBV7-8 and J usage is TRBJ2-5, with D perhaps TRBD2 (6 bases). The CDR3 runs to 14 residues. V lost 11 bases, J lost 5 bases, and 21 bases lay in between. Germline V gene data show CDR1 as SGHVS and CDR2 as FQNEAQ. Variable domain in full (rest from reference TRBV7-8 and TRBJ2-5): GAGVSQSPRYKVAKRGQDVALRCDPISGHVSLFWYQQALGQGPEFLTYFQNEAQLDKSGLPSDRFFAERPEGSVSTLKIQRTQQEDSAVYLCAGRRGVGGETQYFGPGTRLLVL.

The sample holds many counts of this clonotype. The chain has TRBV27 and TRBJ1-5, with D perhaps matching TRBD1 (6 bases). CDR3 length: 16 amino acids. V dropped 6 bases and J dropped 0 bases, with 15 bases sitting between them. Germline CDR1 is MNHEY and CDR2 is SMNVEV (reference sequence). The CDR3 loop is CASSPGHINSNQPQHF. In nucleotides, the CDR3 is TGTGCCAGCAGCCCGGGACACATTAATAGCAATCAGCCCCAGCATTTT.

The chain combines TRBV7-8 with TRBJ2-7, with a weak D call TRBD2 (5 bases). V was clipped by 2 bases and J by 2 bases, with 10 bases between them. This CDR3 has 14 residues. CDR1 is SGHVS, CDR2 FQNEAQ, per germline. The chain's CDR3 is CASSLTRAAYEQYF. The CDR3 DNA reads TGTGCCAGCAGCTTAACTAGGGCCGCCTACGAGCAGTACTTC.

This clonotype was detected a few times. The chain couples TRBV18 to TRBJ2-3; TRBD1 might be the D (6 bases). CDR1 KGHSH and CDR2 LQKENI come from the germline V gene. Trimming stripped 1 base from V and 0 bases from J, with 17 bases between. CDR3 size: 18 residues. CDR3 nucleotide sequence: TGTGCCAGCTCACCACGCGATACAGGGATTCTAAGCACAGATACGCAGTATTTT. Amino acid sequence: CASSPRDTGILSTDTQYF.